Below, 7 T cell receptor beta chains from the same sample are listed, as sequenced in a study of blood T cells in healthy people across ages. PCR was performed a second time for about 7 to 12 cycles using a sample-barcoded 5' primer and a J-beta primer mix. TCRdb re-analysed the 5' RACE reads in MiXCR, keeping a single row per CDR3 protein. The sample holds around 1,600,000 distinct CDR3 sequences, less than 45% seen once. The sequencing sample was made of blood. The receptors derive from a woman in her late teens or twenties in good health.

The genes are TRBV5-1 and TRBJ2-3, with D perhaps TRBD2 (7 bases). Looked up from germline, CDR1 is SGHRS and CDR2 is YFSETQ. This CDR3 comprises 15 residues. The V gene lost 6 bases and the J gene lost 0 bases, with 14 bases spanning the gap. The CDR3 here is CASNSRGASTDTQYF. CDR3 nucleotides: TGCGCCAGCAACAGTCGGGGGGCGAGCACAGATACGCAGTATTTT.

This clonotype showed up just once. The V and J genes are TRBV7-2 and TRBJ2-5; 8 bases are shared with TRBD2. The length of the CDR3 is 14 residues. Germline lookup yields CDR1 SGHTA and CDR2 FQGNSA. Trimming removed 3 bases from V and 2 bases from J; junction bases left unmatched: 2. In nucleotides, the CDR3 is TGTGCCAGCAGCTTTGAGCGGGGGCAAGAGACCCAGTACTTC. This sequence encodes CASSFERGQETQYF. Full variable domain (rest looked up from reference TRBV7-2 and TRBJ2-5): GAGVSQSPSNKVTEKGKDVELRCDPISGHTALYWYRQSLGQGLEFLIYFQGNSAPDKSGLPSDRFSAERTGGSVSTLTIQRTQQEDSAVYLCASSFERGQETQYFGPGTRLLVL.

The chain joins TRBV28 to TRBJ2-7; TRBD2 aligns across 9 bases. V gave up 4 bases and J gave up 4 bases; unmatched junction bases: 8. The CDR3 totals 15 residues. CDR1 is MDHEN, CDR2 SYDVKM, per germline. CDR3 coding DNA: TGTGCCAGCAGTTCGGAGGCTAGCGGGATGTACGAGCAGTACTTC. It specifies CASSSEASGMYEQYF.

The table lists this clonotype with a count of one. The genes are TRBV2 and TRBJ2-5, with 8 bases identical to TRBD1. J lost 1 base, V lost 7 bases, and 8 bases had no gene match. The CDR3 loop spans 15 amino acids. The V gene's germline CDR1 is SNHLY and CDR2 FYNNEI. CDR3 sequence: CASKYQTGGQETQYF. The DNA of the CDR3 is TGTGCCAGCAAATACCAAACAGGGGGCCAAGAGACCCAGTACTTC.

This clonotype was found a few times. The chain is built from TRBV4-3 and TRBJ2-3; 8 bases match TRBD2. Per the germline V gene, CDR1 is LGHNA and CDR2 is YSLEER. V shed 3 bases and J 0 bases; nucleotides not matched to a gene: 8. The CDR3 runs to 17 residues. Here the CDR3 reads CASSQARGGWSTDTQYF. CDR3 sequence (DNA): TGCGCCAGCAGCCAGGCCCGGGGGGGATGGAGCACAGATACGCAGTATTTT.

In this sample, this clonotype turned up a few times. The rearrangement uses TRBV4-3 and TRBJ1-4, with D uncertain. The CDR3 runs 13 residues. V was shortened by 4 bases and J by 10 bases, with 13 bases between the two germline ends. Per the germline V gene, CDR1 is LGHNA and CDR2 is YSLEER. The CDR3 DNA reads as TGCGCCAGCAGCCCCCGTGTAGAAGGAAAACTGTTTTTT. Its protein is CASSPRVEGKLFF.

The chain joins TRBV7-8 to TRBJ1-2; no clear D. The CDR3 length is 14 residues. V shed 1 base and J shed 2 bases, with 8 bases lying between them. Germline V gives CDR1 SGHVS, CDR2 FQNEAQ. The CDR3 coding sequence is TGTGCCAGCAGCTTAGTCGTGGGGAACTATGGCTACACCTTC. It codes for CASSLVVGNYGYTF.